These 26 T cell receptor beta chains share one sample of origin, sequenced in a study of blood T cell repertoires in COVID-19 (dated by TCRdb to between 2020 and 2021). Library method: the immunoSEQ multiplex PCR assay. TCRdb retrieved this table from immuneACCESS and kept in-frame rearrangements only. Not all clones are present; in checked studies, unresolved V genes account for under half, and no reason is known for the remainder. The sample records approximately 210,000 clones, around nine tenths of which are singletons. The leading ten clones occupy 1.5% of the sample. Material: peripheral blood. These receptors came from a man younger than 35 with active or convalescent COVID-19.

The CDR3 coding sequence is TGTGCCAGCAGCCGGACAGGGAGCGCTGAAGCTTTCTTT. It encodes CASSRTGSAEAFF. The chain carries TRBV9 and TRBJ1-1; 8 bases agree with TRBD1. J was trimmed by 6 bases and V by 4 bases; bases with no gene match: 5. The CDR3 length is 13 residues. Germline CDR1 and CDR2: SGDLS and YYNGEE.

About this clone: This sample also contains other DNA sequences that code for the same CDR3. The CDR3 DNA reads as TGTGCCAGCAGTTTTATTCCCCCAGGGAAGGGCAATCAGCCCCAGCATTTT. Translated, it gives CASSFIPPGKGNQPQHF. The chain is built from TRBV27 and TRBJ1-5, with D perhaps matching TRBD1 (5 bases). The CDR3 is 17 residues long. With 3 bases removed from V and 2 bases from J, the gap between germline ends came to 17 bases. The germline V gene has CDR1 MNHEY and CDR2 SMNVEV (reference sequence).

This rearrangement joins TRBV28 to TRBJ1-6; D perhaps matches TRBD1 (6 bases). Looked up from germline, CDR1 is MDHEN and CDR2 is SYDVKM. CDR3 size: 14 residues. CDR3 nucleotides: TGTGCTACCGGGGGGCGTGCGTATAATTCACCCCTCCACTTT. It translates to CATGGRAYNSPLHF.

The chain joins TRBV30 to TRBJ2-3; the match to TRBD2 covers 9 bases. The CDR3 contains 14 residues. The germline V gene has CDR1 GTSNPN and CDR2 SVGIG (reference sequence). The junction had 5 bases not matched to a gene; V was cut back by 1 base and J by 6 bases. The DNA of the CDR3 is TGTGCCTGGAGTGCTGCGGGGGGGCGGGATACGCAGTATTTT. This encodes CAWSAAGGRDTQYF.

The chain combines TRBV14 with TRBJ2-5, with D possibly TRBD1 on 5 matching bases. The CDR3 covers 13 residues. The germline V gene has CDR1 SGHDN and CDR2 FVKESK. Trimming left V 4 bases short and J 3 bases short, with 9 bases between. The DNA for the CDR3 is TGTGCCAGCAGCCTTAGACAGAAAGAGACCCAGTACTTC. Protein product: CASSLRQKETQYF.

J is TRBJ1-4 and V is TRBV27, with 8 bases lining up with TRBD1. The V gene end was trimmed by 2 bases and the J gene end by 7 bases; junction bases not matched to a gene: 6. The length of the CDR3 is 15 residues. Germline CDR1 MNHEY, CDR2 SMNVEV (reference sequence). CDR3 amino acids: CASSLRTGRGEKLFF. CDR3 DNA: TGTGCCAGCAGTTTAAGGACAGGGAGGGGTGAAAAACTGTTTTTT.

The genes are TRBV7-3 and TRBJ2-5; no firm D call. The CDR3 is 13 residues long. Germline V gene lookup returns CDR1 SGHTA and CDR2 FQGTGA. V shed 1 base and J shed 2 bases, with 5 bases lying between them. The CDR3 sequence: CASSLSLQETQYF. CDR3 sequence (DNA): TGTGCCAGCAGCTTAAGCCTACAAGAGACCCAGTACTTC.

V is TRBV10-3 and J is TRBJ1-1; 7 nucleotides align to TRBD1. Germline V gene data show CDR1 as ENHRY and CDR2 as SYGVKD. The CDR3 spans 14 residues. V was pared by 10 bases and J by 1 base, with 9 bases of the junction left unmatched. CDR3: CATIAEGANTEAFF. CDR3 DNA sequence: TGTGCCACCATAGCGGAGGGGGCGAACACTGAAGCTTTCTTT.

The chain carries TRBV5-1 and TRBJ1-1; 7 nucleotides line up with TRBD1. The V and J ends lost 0 bases and 4 bases, in that order; junction bases with no gene match: 6. This CDR3 comprises 15 residues. CDR1 SGHRS and CDR2 YFSETQ come from the germline V gene. The CDR3 bases are TGCGCCAGCAGCTTGGGAGGGACAGAGGGCACTGAAGCTTTCTTT. Its translation: CASSLGGTEGTEAFF.

This rearrangement joins TRBV29-1 to TRBJ2-7; perhaps TRBD1 as D (6 bases). Germline CDR1 is SQVTM and CDR2 is ANQGSEA. The CDR3 is 13 amino acids. Trimming removed 6 bases from V and 4 bases from J, with 16 bases in between. CDR3: CSVFETGHYEQYF. CDR3 in DNA: TGCAGCGTCTTTGAGACGGGACATTACGAGCAGTACTTC.

The V gene is TRBV3-1 (or the pseudogene TRBV3-2), the J gene TRBJ2-1, with 13 bases fitting TRBD2. V was clipped by 3 bases and J by 7 bases; unmatched bases: 9. The CDR3 length is 17 residues. Germline loops: CDR1 LGHDT, CDR2 YNNKEL (reference sequence). The CDR3 DNA reads TGTGCCAGCAGCCAGACTAGCGGGAGGAATAGTAGTAATGAGCAGTTCTTC. Amino acids: CASSQTSGRNSSNEQFF.

The chain recombines TRBV27 with TRBJ2-7; D ambiguous. The CDR3 sequence is 16 residues long. Trimming removed 5 bases from V and 1 base from J, with 18 bases in between. Germline V CDR1 and CDR2: MNHEY, SMNVEV (reference sequence). The CDR3 region is CASSPSTAGASYEQYF. DNA for the CDR3: TGTGCCAGCAGTCCCAGTACAGCAGGCGCGTCCTACGAGCAGTACTTC.

The CDR3 spells CASSLRSLAGVSDTQYF. The DNA for the CDR3 is TGCGCCAGCAGCTTGAGATCCCTAGCGGGAGTATCAGATACGCAGTATTTT. The chain links TRBV5-1 to TRBJ2-3; the match to TRBD2 covers 10 bases. Per the germline V gene, CDR1 is SGHRS and CDR2 is YFSETQ. The J segment lost 4 bases and the V segment lost 1 base, leaving 9 bases of the junction unmatched. There are 17 residues in the CDR3. Supplemented by reference TRBV5-1 and TRBJ2-3, the full variable domain reads KAGVTQTPRYLIKTRGQQVTLSCSPISGHRSVSWYQQTPGQGLQFLFEYFSETQRNKGNFPGRFSGRQFSNSRSEMNVSTLELGDSALYLCASSLRSLAGVSDTQYFGPGTRLTVL.

The chain is built from TRBV9 and TRBJ2-7; 7 bases align to TRBD1. Losses at the gene ends were 0 bases for V and 3 bases for J; bases not matched to a gene: 6. Germline-derived CDR1 and CDR2 are SGDLS and YYNGEE. The CDR3 extends over 15 amino acids. CDR3 amino acids: CASSVAAAGGYEQYF. The DNA for the CDR3 is TGTGCCAGCAGCGTAGCGGCGGCAGGGGGCTACGAGCAGTACTTC.

V is TRBV7-8 and J is TRBJ2-1; TRBD1 agrees at 7 bases. CDR3 length: 14 amino acids. The V gene's germline CDR1 is SGHVS and CDR2 FQNEAQ. Unmatched junction bases numbered 2, after V lost 0 bases and J lost 6 bases. The DNA of the CDR3 is TGTGCCAGCAGCTTAGCGGCAGGGGGCAATGAGCAGTTCTTC. Its protein is CASSLAAGGNEQFF.

V gene TRBV6-2 or TRBV6-3 combines with J gene TRBJ1-2; D might be TRBD1 (6 bases). Germline values: CDR1 MNHEY, CDR2 SVGEGT. CDR3 length: 14 residues. V lost 6 bases, J lost 8 bases, and 19 bases lay in between. The CDR3 DNA is TGTGCCAGCAGCCCGCAATTTCGACAGGTCGGCTACACCTTC. The encoded protein is CASSPQFRQVGYTF.

The CDR3 region has the DNA TGCGCCAGCAGCTCTTTCTCTAGCGGGAGCGAGCAGTACTTC. This gives the protein CASSSFSSGSEQYF. The chain couples TRBV5-1 to TRBJ2-7; 10 bases map to TRBD2. With V trimmed by 3 bases and J by 6 bases, 6 bases remained unmatched. CDR1 is SGHRS and CDR2 is YFSETQ in the germline V gene. The CDR3 spans 14 residues.

V is TRBV4-3 and J is TRBJ2-7; D gene uncertain. Germline assignment: CDR1 LGHNA and CDR2 YSLEER. The V end lost 4 bases, the J end lost 0 bases, and 13 bases lay between the germline ends. The CDR3 is 15 residues long. CDR3 protein: CASSPDTISSYEQYF. The CDR3 DNA reads as TGCGCCAGCAGCCCAGACACGATCAGCTCCTACGAGCAGTACTTC.

This chain links TRBV6-5 with TRBJ2-2; D may be TRBD1 (5 bases). V lost 4 bases and J 9 bases, leaving 12 bases between the germline ends. The germline gives CDR1 MNHEY, CDR2 SVGAGI. The length of the CDR3 is 13 residues. CDR3 protein: CASSSPQGRELFF. The CDR3 coding sequence is TGTGCCAGCAGTTCACCCCAGGGAAGGGAGCTGTTTTTT.

The chain links TRBV18 to TRBJ1-1, with D perhaps matching TRBD1 (5 bases). Germline CDR1 is KGHSH and CDR2 is LQKENI. This CDR3 has 13 amino acids. V gave up 8 bases and J gave up 3 bases, with 13 bases separating them. The CDR3 reads CASARGRDTEAFF. CDR3 in DNA: TGTGCCAGCGCTAGGGGCAGGGACACTGAAGCTTTCTTT.

This chain connects TRBV10-2 to TRBJ1-4, with 7 bases matching TRBD1. Germline CDR1 WSHSY, CDR2 SAAADI. V dropped 5 bases and J dropped 8; count of bases not matched to a gene: 8. The CDR3 has 14 amino acids. The CDR3 DNA reads TGCGCCAGCAGTCCCTTGACAGGGCGGGAAAAACTGTTTTTT. Amino acid sequence: CASSPLTGREKLFF.

The V gene is TRBV27, the J gene TRBJ1-6, with D unresolved. Trimming pared 3 bases from V and 0 bases from J, leaving 9 bases between. Germline lookup yields CDR1 MNHEY and CDR2 SMNVEV (reference sequence). The CDR3 runs 16 residues. The CDR3 reads CASSFSVSSYNSPLHF. The CDR3 region has the DNA TGTGCCAGCAGTTTTTCTGTGAGCTCCTATAATTCACCCCTCCACTTT.

This clone showed up just once. The chain recombines TRBV30 with TRBJ2-2; D remains ambiguous. CDR3 length: 14 residues. Trimming stripped 0 bases from V and 2 bases from J, with 7 bases between. Germline CDR1 GTSNPN, CDR2 SVGIG (reference sequence). CDR3 nucleotides: TGTGCCTGGAGTGTAACTATTAACACCGGGGAGCTGTTTTTT. It specifies CAWSVTINTGELFF.

The V call is TRBV27, the J call TRBJ2-7; D might be TRBD2 (5 bases). CDR1 and CDR2 from the germline V gene are MNHEY and SMNVEV (reference sequence). The CDR3 spans 13 residues. V was shortened by 10 bases and J by 3 bases, with 16 bases between the two germline ends. This CDR3 is CATRREGFYEQYF. The CDR3 DNA reads TGTGCCACCAGGCGAGAGGGTTTCTACGAGCAGTACTTC.

This chain connects TRBV6-5 to TRBJ2-4; 9 bases line up with TRBD1. The CDR3 has 13 residues. Germline V gene data show CDR1 as MNHEY and CDR2 as SVGAGI. V shed 5 bases, J shed 5 bases, and the junction held 1 base outside the gene matches. The CDR3 nucleotides read TGTGCCAGCAGTCGACAGGGGGAAAACATTCAGTACTTC. It translates to CASSRQGENIQYF.

The table lists this clone with a few counts. The chain employs TRBV4-2 and TRBJ1-2, with a weak D call TRBD1 (5 bases). CDR1 and CDR2 from the germline V gene are LGHNA and YNFKEQ. The CDR3 is made up of 16 amino acids. The ends were cut back, 0 bases at V and 5 bases at J, with 16 bases in the middle. DNA for the CDR3: TGTGCCAGCAGCCAAGAAGGAGGGCAGGGAATGTATGGCTACACCTTC. Protein: CASSQEGGQGMYGYTF.